This TCR beta chain emerged from a study of cytomegalovirus exposure and HLA in healthy donors. General study results and limits: It was confirmed in vitro that three of the CMV-associated chains were specific for CMV antigens. High sensitivity and specificity were reportedly achieved when the classifier diagnosed cytomegalovirus status. Later, an analysis found that TCR clusters from the first cohort tended to co-occur in the 120 validation repertoires.

To note about this clone: The antigen is undetermined.

Sequencing was performed with immunoSEQ multiplex PCR; in TCRdb, only in-frame clones are kept and a portion is missing. The sample lists roughly 120,000 clones; around 94% were seen once. The donors were members of the approximately 130-subject validation cohort (separate from the approximately 650-subject first cohort). The CDR3 runs 15 residues. The V and J ends lost 6 bases and 6 bases, in that order; junction bases with no gene match: 7. Per the germline V gene, CDR1 is SGHRS and CDR2 is YFSETQ. The receptor was isolated from a woman aged 18-29 years in good health and CMV-seronegative. Sequences were obtained from PBMCs. The V and J genes are TRBV5-1 and TRBJ2-1; 12 bases fit TRBD2. The CDR3 sequence: CASTRTSGILNEQFF. CDR3 nucleotide sequence: TGCGCCAGCACCCGGACTAGCGGGATCCTCAATGAGCAGTTCTTC.